This T cell receptor (beta chain) was captured by sequencing in a study of siplizumab effects on memory and regulatory T cells. The study, taken as a whole, reports: Naive T cells looked more diverse than memory cells, and they looked like major contributors to the alloresponse.

TCRdb's table, derived via immunoSEQ multiplex PCR, lists solely in-frame clones and lacks some. The sample has around 65,000 clones, approximately 79% seen once. A word on this clone: The antigen is unknown.

V shed 3 bases, J shed 5 bases, and the junction held 9 bases outside the gene matches. The CDR3 contains 17 residues. Germline CDR1 and CDR2: SEHNR and FQNEAQ (reference sequence). The chain carries TRBV7-9 and TRBJ2-5, with TRBD2 identical over 13 bases. The clonotype originates from a human donor in good health. The specimen was memory CD4+ T cells sorted from blood. This CDR3 is CASSFRTSGGQAETQYF. The CDR3 bases are TGTGCCAGCAGCTTCCGGACTAGCGGGGGCCAAGCGGAGACCCAGTACTTC.